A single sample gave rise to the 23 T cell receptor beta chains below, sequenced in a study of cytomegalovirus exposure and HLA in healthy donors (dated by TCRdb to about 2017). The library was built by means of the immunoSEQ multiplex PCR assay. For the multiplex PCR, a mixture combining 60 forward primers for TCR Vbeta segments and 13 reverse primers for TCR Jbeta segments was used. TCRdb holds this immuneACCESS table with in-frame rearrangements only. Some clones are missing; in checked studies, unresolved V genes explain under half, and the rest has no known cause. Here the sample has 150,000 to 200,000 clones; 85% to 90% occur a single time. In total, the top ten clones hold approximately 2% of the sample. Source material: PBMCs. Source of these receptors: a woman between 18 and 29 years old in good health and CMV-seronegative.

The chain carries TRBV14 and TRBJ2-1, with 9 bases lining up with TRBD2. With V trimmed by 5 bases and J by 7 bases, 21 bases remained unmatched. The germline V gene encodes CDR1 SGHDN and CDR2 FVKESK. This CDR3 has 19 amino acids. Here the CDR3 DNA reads TGTGCCAGCAGCGAGACAGGGAGGTTTAGCGGGGGCTACAGTAATGAGCAGTTCTTC. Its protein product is CASSETGRFSGGYSNEQFF.

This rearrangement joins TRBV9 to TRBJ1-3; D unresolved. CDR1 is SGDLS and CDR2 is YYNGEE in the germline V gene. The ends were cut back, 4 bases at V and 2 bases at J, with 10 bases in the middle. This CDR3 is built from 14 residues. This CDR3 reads CASSIDGAGNTIYF. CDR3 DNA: TGTGCCAGCAGCATCGACGGGGCTGGAAACACCATATATTTT.

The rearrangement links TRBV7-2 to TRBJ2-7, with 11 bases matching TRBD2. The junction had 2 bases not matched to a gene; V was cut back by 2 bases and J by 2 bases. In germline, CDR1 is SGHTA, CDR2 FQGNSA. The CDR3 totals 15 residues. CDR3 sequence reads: CASSLRLAGPYEQYF. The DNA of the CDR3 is TGTGCCAGCAGCTTAAGACTAGCGGGACCCTACGAGCAGTACTTC.

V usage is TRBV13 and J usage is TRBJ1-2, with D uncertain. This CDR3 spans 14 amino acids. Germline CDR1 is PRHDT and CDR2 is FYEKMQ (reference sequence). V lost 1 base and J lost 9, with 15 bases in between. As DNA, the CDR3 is TGTGCCAGCAGCTTAGATTCCAGGCGGGAGAGCTACACCTTC. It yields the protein CASSLDSRRESYTF.

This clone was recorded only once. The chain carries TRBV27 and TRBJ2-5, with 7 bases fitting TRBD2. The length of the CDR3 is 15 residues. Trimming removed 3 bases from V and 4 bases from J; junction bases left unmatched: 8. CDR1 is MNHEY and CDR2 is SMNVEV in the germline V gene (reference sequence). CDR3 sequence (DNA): TGTGCCAGCAGTTTTGGGGCGGGAGCTGCAGAGACCCAGTACTTC. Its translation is CASSFGAGAAETQYF.

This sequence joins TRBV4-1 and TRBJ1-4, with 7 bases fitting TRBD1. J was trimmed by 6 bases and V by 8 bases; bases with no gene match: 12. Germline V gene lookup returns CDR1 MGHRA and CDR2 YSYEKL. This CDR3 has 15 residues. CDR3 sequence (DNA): TGCGCCAGCGCAGCCGGCGACAGGGACGATGAAAAACTGTTTTTT. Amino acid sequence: CASAAGDRDDEKLFF.

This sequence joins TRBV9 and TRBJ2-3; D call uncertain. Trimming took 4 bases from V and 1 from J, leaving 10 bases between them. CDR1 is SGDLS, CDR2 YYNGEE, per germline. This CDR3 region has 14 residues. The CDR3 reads CASSPLAGTDTQYF. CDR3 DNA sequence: TGTGCCAGCAGCCCGTTGGCGGGCACAGATACGCAGTATTTT.

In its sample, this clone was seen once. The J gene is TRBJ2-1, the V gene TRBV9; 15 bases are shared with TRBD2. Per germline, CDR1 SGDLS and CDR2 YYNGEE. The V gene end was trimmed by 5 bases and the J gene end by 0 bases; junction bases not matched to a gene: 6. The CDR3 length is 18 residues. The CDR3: CASSKGLAGGSSYNEQFF. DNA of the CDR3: TGTGCCAGCAGTAAAGGACTAGCGGGAGGGAGCTCCTACAATGAGCAGTTCTTC.

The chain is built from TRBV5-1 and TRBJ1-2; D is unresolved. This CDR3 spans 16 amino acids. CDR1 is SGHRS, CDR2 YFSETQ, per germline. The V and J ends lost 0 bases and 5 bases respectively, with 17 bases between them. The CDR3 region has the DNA TGCGCCAGCAGCTTGGAGGGAGTTCCAACCACTTATGGCTACACCTTC. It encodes CASSLEGVPTTYGYTF.

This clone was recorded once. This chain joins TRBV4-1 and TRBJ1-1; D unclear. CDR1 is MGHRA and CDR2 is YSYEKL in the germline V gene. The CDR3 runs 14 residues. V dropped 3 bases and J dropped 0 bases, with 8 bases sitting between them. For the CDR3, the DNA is TGCGCCAGCAGCCAGGCGGGGATGAACACTGAAGCTTTCTTT. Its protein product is CASSQAGMNTEAFF.

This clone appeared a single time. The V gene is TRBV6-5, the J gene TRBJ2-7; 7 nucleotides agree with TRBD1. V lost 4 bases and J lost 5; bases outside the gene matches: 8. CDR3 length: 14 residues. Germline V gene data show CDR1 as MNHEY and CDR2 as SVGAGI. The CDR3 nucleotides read TGTGCCAGCAGTTTAACAGGGGTTGCGAACGAGCAGTACTTC. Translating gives CASSLTGVANEQYF.

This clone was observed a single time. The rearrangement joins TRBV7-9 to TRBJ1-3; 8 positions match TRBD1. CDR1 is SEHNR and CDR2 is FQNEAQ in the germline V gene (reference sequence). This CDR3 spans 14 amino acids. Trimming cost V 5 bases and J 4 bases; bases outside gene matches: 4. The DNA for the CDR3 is TGTGCCAGCAGCACTACAGGGGGAGGAAACACCATATATTTT. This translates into CASSTTGGGNTIYF.

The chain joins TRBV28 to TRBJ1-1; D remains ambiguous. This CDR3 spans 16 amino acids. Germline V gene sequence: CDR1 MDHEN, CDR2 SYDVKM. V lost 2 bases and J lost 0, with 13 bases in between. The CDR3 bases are TGTGCCAGCAGTTTAACCCGATCTACGCTGAACACTGAAGCTTTCTTT. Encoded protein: CASSLTRSTLNTEAFF.

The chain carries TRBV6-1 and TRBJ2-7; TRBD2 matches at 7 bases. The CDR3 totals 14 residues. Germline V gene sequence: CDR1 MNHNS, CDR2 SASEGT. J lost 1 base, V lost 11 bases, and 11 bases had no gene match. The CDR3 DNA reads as TGTGCCCACGAGGGAGGTAGCGGGTCCTACGAGCAGTACTTC. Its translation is CAHEGGSGSYEQYF.

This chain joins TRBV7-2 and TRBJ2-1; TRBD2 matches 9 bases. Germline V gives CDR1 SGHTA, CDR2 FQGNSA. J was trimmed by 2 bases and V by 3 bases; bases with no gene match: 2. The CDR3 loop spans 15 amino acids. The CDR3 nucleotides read TGTGCCAGCAGCTTTAGCGGGAGTGCCTACAATGAGCAGTTCTTC. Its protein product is CASSFSGSAYNEQFF.

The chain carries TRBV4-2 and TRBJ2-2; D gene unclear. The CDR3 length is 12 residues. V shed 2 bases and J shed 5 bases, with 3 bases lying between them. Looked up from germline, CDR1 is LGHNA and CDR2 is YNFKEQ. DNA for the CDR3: TGTGCCAGCAGCCAATCAACCGGGGAGCTGTTTTTT. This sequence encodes CASSQSTGELFF.

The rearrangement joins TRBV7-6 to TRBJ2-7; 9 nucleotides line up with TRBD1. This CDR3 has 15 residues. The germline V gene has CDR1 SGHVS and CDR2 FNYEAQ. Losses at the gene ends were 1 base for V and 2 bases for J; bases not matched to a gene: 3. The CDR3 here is CASSLEQGATYEQYF. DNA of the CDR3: TGTGCCAGCAGCTTAGAACAGGGGGCCACCTACGAGCAGTACTTC.

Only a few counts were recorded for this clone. The CDR3 region has the DNA TGTGCCAGCAGCGCACAGGGGGGAGGCACTGAAGCTTTCTTT. This encodes CASSAQGGGTEAFF. This sequence joins TRBV2 and TRBJ1-1; 8 bases map to TRBD1. CDR3 size: 14 residues. V lost 6 bases, J lost 4 bases, and 7 bases stayed unmatched. Germline values: CDR1 SNHLY, CDR2 FYNNEI.

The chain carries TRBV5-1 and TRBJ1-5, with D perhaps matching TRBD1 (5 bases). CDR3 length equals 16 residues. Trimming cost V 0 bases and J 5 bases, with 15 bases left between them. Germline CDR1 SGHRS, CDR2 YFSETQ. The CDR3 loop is CASSLVFRERDQPQHF. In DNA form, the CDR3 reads TGCGCCAGCAGCTTGGTATTCAGGGAAAGGGATCAGCCCCAGCATTTT.

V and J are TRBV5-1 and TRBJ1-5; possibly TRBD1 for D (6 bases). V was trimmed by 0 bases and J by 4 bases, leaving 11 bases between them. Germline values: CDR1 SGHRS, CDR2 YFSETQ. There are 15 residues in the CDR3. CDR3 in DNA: TGCGCCAGCAGCTTGGGGGGGCAGAGTAATCAGCCCCAGCATTTT. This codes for CASSLGGQSNQPQHF.

CDR3 sequence reads: CASSPGQGSGYTF. CDR3 in DNA: TGCGCCAGCAGCCCGGGGCAGGGGAGTGGCTACACCTTC. The chain is built from TRBV10-2 and TRBJ1-2, with TRBD1 as a possible D gene (6 bases). Deletions cut 6 bases from V and 7 bases from J, with 15 bases between. The CDR3 runs 13 residues. CDR1 is WSHSY and CDR2 is SAAADI in the germline V gene.

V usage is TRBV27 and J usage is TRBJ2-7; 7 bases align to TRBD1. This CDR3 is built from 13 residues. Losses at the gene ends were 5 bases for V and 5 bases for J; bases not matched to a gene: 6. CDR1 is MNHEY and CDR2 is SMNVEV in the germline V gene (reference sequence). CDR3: CASSLQGLNEQYF. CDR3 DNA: TGTGCCAGCAGTCTACAGGGGTTGAACGAGCAGTACTTC.

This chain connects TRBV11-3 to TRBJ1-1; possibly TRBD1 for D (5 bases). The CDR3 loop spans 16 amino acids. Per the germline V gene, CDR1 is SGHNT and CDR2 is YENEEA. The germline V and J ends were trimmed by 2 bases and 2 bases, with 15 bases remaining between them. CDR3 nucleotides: TGTGCCAGCAGCTTATATTTGGGGGGTGTTAACACTGAAGCTTTCTTT. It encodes CASSLYLGGVNTEAFF.